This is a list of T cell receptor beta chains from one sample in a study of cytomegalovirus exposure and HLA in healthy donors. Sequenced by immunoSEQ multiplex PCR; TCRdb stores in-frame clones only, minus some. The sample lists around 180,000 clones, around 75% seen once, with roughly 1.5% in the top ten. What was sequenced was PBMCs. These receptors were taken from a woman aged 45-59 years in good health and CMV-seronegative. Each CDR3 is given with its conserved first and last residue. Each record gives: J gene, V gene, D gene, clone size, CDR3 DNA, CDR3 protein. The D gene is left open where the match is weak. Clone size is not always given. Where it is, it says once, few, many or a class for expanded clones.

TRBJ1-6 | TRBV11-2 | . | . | TGTGCCAGCAGCTTAGATCTCCCAGGGCCTACCCTAAATTCACCCCTCCACTTT | CASSLDLPGPTLNSPLHF
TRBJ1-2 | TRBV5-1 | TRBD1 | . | TGCGCCAGCAGCTTGGAAGGGGGCCCCCATATCTATGGCTACACCTTC | CASSLEGGPHIYGYTF
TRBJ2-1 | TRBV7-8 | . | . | TGTGCCACCACAGGGACTACTTATGAGCAGTTCTTC | CATTGTTYEQFF
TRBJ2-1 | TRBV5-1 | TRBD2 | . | TGCGCCAGCAGCACACGACTAGCCGGGGGTAATGAGCAGTTCTTC | CASSTRLAGGNEQFF
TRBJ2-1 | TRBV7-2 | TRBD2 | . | TGTGCCAGCAGGGGGACTAGCGGGACCTTCAATGAGCAGTTCTTC | CASRGTSGTFNEQFF
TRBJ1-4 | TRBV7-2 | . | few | TGTGCCAGCAGCTTAGGGGAGGCGGCTAATGAAAAACTGTTTTTT | CASSLGEAANEKLFF
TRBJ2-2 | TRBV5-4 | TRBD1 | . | TGTGCCAGCAGCTTGGCCGTTGGGACAGCCTCCACCGGGGAGCTGTTTTTT | CASSLAVGTASTGELFF
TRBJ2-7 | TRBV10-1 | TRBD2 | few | TGCGCCAGCTTCTTGGGACTAGATGTCTACGAGCAGTACTTC | CASFLGLDVYEQYF
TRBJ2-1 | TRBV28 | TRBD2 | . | TGTGCCAGCAGTCCAAGCGGGAGGGACAATGAGCAGTTCTTC | CASSPSGRDNEQFF
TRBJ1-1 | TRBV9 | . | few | TGTGCCAGCAGCGTAGGGCTGGGGGGGGAATCTGAAGCTTTCTTT | CASSVGLGGESEAFF
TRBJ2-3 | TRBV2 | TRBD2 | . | TGTGCCAGCAGCCCGGGACTAGCGGGGGCCCGAGGGGCAGATACGCAGTATTTT | CASSPGLAGARGADTQYF
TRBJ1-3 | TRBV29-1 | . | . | TGCAGCGTTATACAGGGCTCTGGAAACACCATATATTTT | CSVIQGSGNTIYF
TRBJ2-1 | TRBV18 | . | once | TGTGCCAGCTCACCGGTATCTCGACAGGTATACAATGAGCAGTTCTTC | CASSPVSRQVYNEQFF
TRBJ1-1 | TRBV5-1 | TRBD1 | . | TGCGCCAGCAGCAAGCTAAGGGACAGGGGGCCGAGGACTGAAGCTTTCTTT | CASSKLRDRGPRTEAFF
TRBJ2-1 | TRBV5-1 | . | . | TGCGCCAGCAGCTTGGTTCCGGACTACTCCTACAATGAGCAGTTCTTC | CASSLVPDYSYNEQFF
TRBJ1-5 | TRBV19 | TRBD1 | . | TGTGCCAGTAGCACGGGACAGGGGGGCGGGCAGCCCCAGCATTTT | CASSTGQGGGQPQHF
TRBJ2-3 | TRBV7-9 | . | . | TGTGCCAGCAGCTCCGGAAGCGGAATCACAGATACGCAGTATTTT | CASSSGSGITDTQYF
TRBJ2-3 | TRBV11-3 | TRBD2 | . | TGTGCCAGCAGCTTAGGAGATAGCGGGAGGGCGCAGTATTTT | CASSLGDSGRAQYF